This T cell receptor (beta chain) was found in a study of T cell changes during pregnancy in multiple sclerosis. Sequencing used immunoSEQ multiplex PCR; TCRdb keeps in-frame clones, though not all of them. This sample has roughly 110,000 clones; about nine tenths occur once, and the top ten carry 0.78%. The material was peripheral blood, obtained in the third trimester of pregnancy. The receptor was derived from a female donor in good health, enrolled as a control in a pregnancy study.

The CDR3 sequence: CASWGVRDDSPLHF. The CDR3 bases are TGTGCCAGCTGGGGGGTTCGGGATGATTCACCCCTCCACTTT. The chain recombines TRBV2 with TRBJ1-6, with D perhaps matching TRBD1 (5 bases). CDR1 is SNHLY, CDR2 FYNNEI, per germline. The CDR3 runs 14 residues. The germline V and J ends were trimmed by 8 bases and 8 bases, with 16 bases remaining between them.